This is a list of T cell receptor beta chains from one sample in a study of blood T cell repertoires in COVID-19. Repertoires were generated with immunoSEQ multiplex PCR, while TCRdb's copy carries only in-frame clones and drops some. In the table there are 100,000 to 140,000 clones, about three quarters of which are singletons. Sequencing input: peripheral blood. The receptors here all came from a man aged 65-85 years with acute or convalescent COVID-19. Each CDR3 is given without its conserved first and last residue. Each record gives: V gene, J gene, CDR3 protein.

V: TRBV10-3
J: TRBJ1-2
CDR3: AINEGTGGLRSGYT

V: TRBV7-9
J: TRBJ1-5
CDR3: ASSWTGEGQPQH

V: TRBV6-5
J: TRBJ1-6
CDR3: ASSNGGASSPLH

V: TRBV28
J: TRBJ2-3
CDR3: ASSNPTDFTDTQY

V: TRBV9
J: TRBJ1-2
CDR3: ASSVTPTGTSGYT

V: TRBV6-4
J: TRBJ2-5
CDR3: ASSPTSDPTGGQY

V: TRBV5-4
J: TRBJ2-1
CDR3: ASSYPAERNEQF

V: TRBV5-1
J: TRBJ2-7
CDR3: ASSLAGGPYEQY

V: TRBV7-2
J: TRBJ2-7
CDR3: ASSLVSGGSSSYEQY

V: TRBV6-5
J: TRBJ1-5
CDR3: ASLRGGDQPQH

V: TRBV5-1
J: TRBJ1-1
CDR3: ASSRIGGANTEAF

V: TRBV6-2/TRBV6-3
J: TRBJ2-2
CDR3: ASSYSGGPLNTGELF

V: TRBV19
J: TRBJ2-3
CDR3: ASSTTGVTDTQY

V: TRBV5-6
J: TRBJ2-1
CDR3: ASSSQGTGRTYNEQF

V: TRBV19
J: TRBJ1-5
CDR3: ASTPDSVNQPQH

V: TRBV12-3/TRBV12-4
J: TRBJ1-4
CDR3: ASSPGHREKLF

V: TRBV3-1/TRBV3-2
J: TRBJ1-1
CDR3: ASSRGFSGTEAF

V: TRBV7-3
J: TRBJ1-1
CDR3: ASSFTSQGQNTEAF

V: TRBV27
J: TRBJ1-1
CDR3: ASSQTGPMNTEAF

V: TRBV5-6
J: TRBJ1-2
CDR3: ASSRGRNDGYT

V: TRBV3-1/TRBV3-2
J: TRBJ2-1
CDR3: ASSQGAGGPSPSEQF